The clone carrying this T cell receptor beta chain was picked up many times. TCRdb fed the RT-PCR reads into MiXCR, producing one record per CDR3 protein. The sample records fewer than 800,000 distinct CDR3 sequences, approximately 14% being singletons. The ends were cut back, 2 bases at V and 2 bases at J, with 9 bases in the middle. The germline CDR1 and CDR2 sequences are MNHEY and SMNVEV (reference sequence). CDR3 size: 14 residues. This chain joins TRBV27 and TRBJ1-2; a possible D gene is TRBD1 (6 bases). Source material: memory CD4+ T cells from blood. The sequence was obtained from a female donor in good health, serving as a healthy control. This CDR3 is CASSLLDSNYGYTF. The CDR3 DNA reads as TGTGCCAGCAGTTTACTGGACAGCAACTATGGCTACACCTTC.